This T cell receptor (beta chain) was retrieved from a study of OX40 agonist ivuxolimab in advanced cancers. The CDR3 consists of 15 residues. Per germline, CDR1 ENHRY and CDR2 SYGVKD. Trimming at V came to 7 bases and at J to 4 bases, leaving 9 bases not matched to a gene. TCRdb's table, derived via immunoSEQ multiplex PCR, lists solely in-frame clones and lacks some. Seen here are about 160,000 clones, 94% observed once, and the top ten hold under 0.4%. The chain links TRBV10-3 to TRBJ1-1; TRBD1 matches at 10 bases. The sequence derives from an adult with an advanced solid tumor such as melanoma, head and neck, liver or kidney cancer. The source material was CD4+ or CD8+ T cells sorted from blood, sampled in a trial of the OX40 agonist ivuxolimab. The CDR3 loop is CAITPSDRGFTEAFF. The CDR3 nucleotides are TGTGCCATCACTCCCTCGGACAGGGGGTTCACTGAAGCTTTCTTT.